These T cell receptor beta chains were read from a single sample in a study of blood T cell repertoires in COVID-19. Produced via immunoSEQ multiplex PCR; TCRdb's table is partial and in-frame only. The sample records some 200,000 clones, 80% to 90% being singletons. What was sequenced was peripheral blood. These receptors came from a woman aged 18-35 years who had recovered from COVID-19. Each CDR3 is given with its conserved first and last residue. A D gene is named only where the DNA matches it firmly. Clone sizes are given selectively: once, few, many, or a class where the clone is expanded.

J gene	clone size	V gene	D gene	CDR3 protein	CDR3 DNA
TRBJ2-3	NA	TRBV2	TRBD2	CASPSGSGSTQYF	TGTGCCAGTCCTAGCGGGAGTGGGAGTACGCAGTATTTT
TRBJ2-2	NA	TRBV30	NA	CAWSVIQGRTGELFF	TGTGCCTGGAGTGTGATACAGGGGAGGACCGGGGAGCTGTTTTTT
TRBJ2-5	many	TRBV21-1	NA	CASSKRTGGETQYF	TGTGCCAGCAGCAAAAGGACAGGGGGAGAGACCCAGTACTTC
TRBJ1-1	NA	TRBV10-3	NA	CAIRETGPEAFF	TGTGCCATCAGGGAGACAGGACCTGAAGCTTTCTTT
TRBJ1-2	NA	TRBV5-6	NA	CASSFFGGQGYTF	TGTGCCAGCAGCTTCTTCGGAGGTCAAGGCTACACCTTC
TRBJ1-6	NA	TRBV7-8	TRBD1	CASSSNRGGSYNSPLHF	TGTGCCAGCAGCTCGAACAGGGGCGGTTCCTATAATTCACCCCTCCACTTT
TRBJ1-2	NA	TRBV29-1	TRBD1	CSVEDFGTGRGYTF	TGCAGCGTTGAAGACTTCGGGACAGGGAGGGGCTACACCTTC
TRBJ2-1	once	TRBV24-1	NA	CATSDGGASSYNEQFF	TGTGCCACCAGTGATGGGGGGGCTAGCTCCTACAATGAGCAGTTCTTC
TRBJ2-1	NA	TRBV9	TRBD2	CASSTSGRAIDEQFF	TGTGCCAGCAGCACTAGCGGGAGGGCCATTGATGAGCAGTTCTTC
TRBJ1-5	NA	TRBV6-5	NA	CASSYSQTGFNQPQHF	TGTGCCAGCAGTTACTCTCAGACAGGATTTAATCAGCCCCAGCATTTT
TRBJ2-7	NA	TRBV6-5	TRBD1	CASSPGTGIHEQYF	TGTGCCAGCAGTCCCGGGACAGGAATACACGAGCAGTACTTC
TRBJ2-6	NA	TRBV30	TRBD1	CAWSRGGAGANVLTF	TGTGCCTGGAGCCGAGGGGGCGCTGGGGCCAACGTCCTGACTTTC
TRBJ1-1	NA	TRBV27	NA	CASSLGVVGVNTEAFF	TGTGCCAGCAGTTTAGGAGTAGTAGGGGTGAACACTGAAGCTTTCTTT
TRBJ1-2	NA	TRBV28	TRBD1	CASGQGDYGYTF	TGTGCCAGTGGACAGGGGGACTATGGCTACACCTTC
TRBJ1-2	NA	TRBV14	NA	CASSLDSNYGYTF	TGTGCCAGCAGCCTGGACAGTAACTATGGCTACACCTTC
TRBJ2-5	NA	TRBV19	NA	CASSDTRGETQYF	TGTGCCAGTAGTGATACTAGAGGGGAGACCCAGTACTTC
TRBJ1-2	NA	TRBV7-3	TRBD1	CASSWGQGTSGYTF	TGTGCCAGCAGCTGGGGACAGGGTACCTCTGGCTACACCTTC
TRBJ1-4	NA	TRBV6-5	NA	CASSPSGGEWEKLFF	TGTGCCAGCAGTCCCTCCGGGGGGGAATGGGAAAAACTGTTTTTT
TRBJ1-2	few	TRBV16	NA	CASSQSKGQGANYGYTF	TGTGCCAGCAGCCAATCAAAGGGGCAGGGCGCTAACTATGGCTACACCTTC
TRBJ2-7	NA	TRBV7-9	NA	CASSLGVLSYEQYF	TGTGCCAGCAGCTTAGGTGTCCTCTCCTACGAGCAGTACTTC
TRBJ2-4	NA	TRBV29-1	TRBD2	CSVESGWEGVNIQYF	TGCAGCGTTGAAAGTGGGTGGGAGGGAGTAAACATTCAGTACTTC
TRBJ1-2	NA	TRBV25-1	NA	CASSWTAGEGYTF	TGTGCCAGCTCCTGGACAGCCGGGGAAGGCTACACCTTC
TRBJ2-4	NA	TRBV18	NA	CASSPIQGTKNIQYF	TGTGCCAGCTCACCAATACAGGGAACCAAAAACATTCAGTACTTC
TRBJ1-6	NA	TRBV11-2	NA	CASRSLSYNSPLHF	TGTGCCAGCAGATCCTTGTCCTATAATTCACCCCTCCACTTT
TRBJ2-2	NA	TRBV7-2	TRBD2	CASSLSGIWAGELFF	TGTGCCAGCAGCTTGAGCGGGATTTGGGCCGGGGAGCTGTTTTTT
TRBJ1-2	NA	TRBV28	NA	CATMDRYGYTF	TGTGCCACTATGGACAGATATGGCTACACCTTC
TRBJ2-1	NA	TRBV19	NA	CASGTSQSFDYNEQFF	TGTGCCAGCGGTACTAGCCAGAGTTTCGATTACAATGAGCAGTTCTTC
TRBJ1-1	NA	TRBV9	NA	CASSVGSAGTEAFF	TGTGCCAGCAGCGTAGGCTCAGCGGGCACTGAAGCTTTCTTT
TRBJ2-1	NA	TRBV7-3	TRBD1	CASSLMGTVMDEQFF	TGTGCCAGCAGCTTAATGGGGACAGTAATGGATGAGCAGTTCTTC
TRBJ1-1	NA	TRBV18	NA	CASSPGVTRAEAFF	TGTGCCAGCTCACCGGGGGTGACTAGGGCTGAAGCTTTCTTT
TRBJ2-3	NA	TRBV7-2	NA	CASSSLANTDTQYF	TGTGCCAGCAGCTCGCTAGCTAACACAGATACGCAGTATTTT
TRBJ1-5	NA	TRBV21-1	NA	CASSKATFPEGQPQHF	TGTGCCAGCAGCAAAGCAACCTTCCCGGAGGGTCAGCCCCAGCATTTT
TRBJ1-1	once	TRBV7-9	NA	CASSPARGVNTEAFF	TGTGCCAGCAGCCCGGCGCGGGGGGTAAACACTGAAGCTTTCTTT
TRBJ2-5	NA	TRBV7-2	NA	CASSRGLMETQYF	TGTGCCAGCAGCCGAGGACTTATGGAGACCCAGTACTTC
TRBJ2-1	NA	TRBV4-3	TRBD2	CASSPEPITSGLDNEQFF	TGCGCCAGCAGCCCCGAACCGATAACTAGCGGGCTTGACAATGAGCAGTTCTTC
TRBJ1-1	NA	TRBV14	TRBD1	CASSQAPGGNTEAFF	TGTGCCAGCAGCCAAGCTCCAGGGGGGAACACTGAAGCTTTCTTT
TRBJ2-3	NA	TRBV7-3	TRBD1	CASSQQGADTDTQYF	TGTGCCAGCAGCCAACAGGGGGCTGACACAGATACGCAGTATTTT
TRBJ2-1	NA	TRBV24-1	NA	CATSDSDRNEQFF	TGTGCCACCAGTGACTCCGACAGAAATGAGCAGTTCTTC
TRBJ2-5	NA	TRBV6-6	TRBD1	CASSSGQLTTQYF	TGTGCCAGCAGTTCGGGACAGCTTACGACCCAGTACTTC
TRBJ2-7	NA	TRBV5-5	NA	CASSLEPRAREQYF	TGTGCCAGCAGCTTGGAACCGCGGGCACGAGAGCAGTACTTC
TRBJ2-1	NA	TRBV7-9	NA	CASSLGSGYNEQFF	TGTGCCAGCAGCTTAGGAAGCGGCTACAATGAGCAGTTCTTC
TRBJ1-5	NA	TRBV4-3	TRBD1	CASSQDGQGDQPQHF	TGCGCCAGCAGCCAAGATGGACAGGGCGATCAGCCCCAGCATTTT
TRBJ2-1	NA	TRBV19	NA	CASSPRRDSYNEQFF	TGTGCCAGTAGTCCTCGGCGCGACAGCTACAATGAGCAGTTCTTC
TRBJ2-5	NA	TRBV19	TRBD2	CASSIFGRASGTRGQETQYF	TGTGCCAGTAGTATATTCGGCCGGGCTAGCGGGACCAGGGGGCAAGAGACCCAGTACTTC
TRBJ2-3	NA	TRBV7-3	TRBD1	CASSTGGTGNTDTQYF	TGTGCCAGCAGCACAGGGGGGACAGGGAACACAGATACGCAGTATTTT
TRBJ2-7	NA	TRBV6-2/TRBV6-3	TRBD2	CASSSPGERGGNEQYF	TGTGCCAGCAGTTCCCCCGGGGAGCGGGGGGGCAACGAGCAGTACTTC
TRBJ1-2	NA	TRBV29-1	NA	CSVVAYYGYTF	TGCAGCGTTGTGGCCTACTATGGCTACACCTTC
TRBJ1-2	NA	TRBV19	TRBD1	CASSITGQGNYGYTF	TGTGCCAGTAGTATCACGGGACAGGGTAACTATGGCTACACCTTC
TRBJ2-3	NA	TRBV5-1	TRBD1	CASSQAQGAADTQYF	TGCGCCAGCAGCCAGGCACAGGGGGCAGCGGATACGCAGTATTTT
TRBJ2-3	NA	TRBV15	NA	CATSRDFGGSTDTQYF	TGTGCCACCAGCAGAGATTTCGGGGGAAGCACAGATACGCAGTATTTT
TRBJ2-2	many	TRBV6-4	NA	CASSDGLNTGELFF	TGTGCCAGCAGTGACGGACTGAACACCGGGGAGCTGTTTTTT
TRBJ2-3	NA	TRBV7-6	TRBD2	CASSLGLTMAGGSTDTQYF	TGTGCCAGCAGCTTAGGACTAACGATGGCGGGGGGAAGCACAGATACGCAGTATTTT
TRBJ1-3	NA	TRBV29-1	TRBD1	CSVSQGMAGNTIYF	TGCAGCGTCTCACAGGGGATGGCTGGAAACACCATATATTTT